The next 22 T cell receptor beta chains were all read from a single sample in a study of Graves' ophthalmopathy and Graves' hyperthyroidism. As the template, RNA transcripts were used to amplify TCR beta CDR3 regions. Following a first-round RT-PCR that used HTBI primers, a second-round multiplex PCR was carried out. TCRdb re-derived calls from the multiplex PCR reads in MiXCR, one entry per CDR3 protein. The data hold around 660,000 distinct CDR3 sequences, with 35% to 50% observed a single time. The source material was peripheral blood. The receptor source for this set is an adult man with Graves' ophthalmopathy.

The CDR3 DNA sequence: TGTGCCAGCAGCAGAAAGGGACTATCGAACACCGGGGAGCTGTTTTTT. This encodes CASSRKGLSNTGELFF. The chain uses TRBV7-6 and TRBJ2-2; 7 positions match TRBD2. Trimming cost V 5 bases and J 0 bases; bases outside gene matches: 6. Germline V gene data show CDR1 as SGHVS and CDR2 as FNYEAQ. The CDR3 extends over 16 amino acids.

This clonotype was detected a few times. The CDR3, as DNA: TGTGCCAGCAACTCGGCCCACTCTGGAAACACCATATATTTT. Protein: CASNSAHSGNTIYF. The rearrangement joins TRBV6-4 to TRBJ1-3, with D unclear. The V gene lost 7 bases and the J gene lost 0 bases, with 10 bases spanning the gap. CDR1 and CDR2 (germline): MRHNA, SNTAGT. The CDR3 extends over 14 amino acids.

The CDR3 bases are TGCAGCGTCGCAGCGGGGGTCACAGATACGCAGTATTTT. It yields the protein CSVAAGVTDTQYF. This chain uses TRBV29-1 with TRBJ2-3; 8 bases fit TRBD2. CDR3 size: 13 residues. With V trimmed by 6 bases and J by 2 bases, 4 bases remained unmatched. Germline lookup yields CDR1 SQVTM and CDR2 ANQGSEA.

This clonotype has a handful of counts. This chain connects TRBV15 to TRBJ2-7; TRBD2 agrees at 10 bases. The CDR3 covers 14 residues. Looked up from germline, CDR1 is LNHNV and CDR2 is YYDKDF (reference sequence). V lost 8 bases to trimming and J lost 2 bases; unmatched junction nucleotides: 6. The CDR3 DNA follows: TGTGCCACCGGGGGGCTAGCGGGGGCCTACGAGCAGTACTTC. The encoded protein is CATGGLAGAYEQYF.

In this sample, this clonotype turned up many times. The genes are TRBV6-6 and TRBJ1-1; tentative D call: TRBD1 (6 bases). The CDR3 contains 12 residues. Germline CDR1 and CDR2: MNHNY and SVGAGI (reference sequence). V was cut by 5 bases and J by 8 bases, with 12 bases left in between. Written as DNA, the CDR3 is TGTGCCAGCAGTCGAGACAGGCGAGAAGCTTTCTTT. This sequence encodes CASSRDRREAFF.

This chain joins TRBV29-1 and TRBJ2-2; D is unclear. Germline V gene sequence: CDR1 SQVTM, CDR2 ANQGSEA. CDR3 size: 10 residues. V lost 4 bases and J lost 8, with 5 bases in between. For the CDR3, the DNA is TGCAGCGTTGTTAGGGGGGAGCTGTTTTTT. This encodes CSVVRGELFF.

At least ten counts were recorded for this clonotype. This chain links TRBV5-5 with TRBJ1-6; D is perhaps TRBD1 (5 bases). Trimming pared 0 bases from V and 3 bases from J, leaving 13 bases between. CDR3 length: 17 residues. Germline-derived CDR1 and CDR2 are SGHKS and YYEKEE (reference sequence). The CDR3 is CASSLAPRGYYNSPLHF. The CDR3 DNA follows: TGTGCCAGCAGCTTGGCCCCAAGGGGTTACTATAATTCACCCCTCCACTTT.

J is TRBJ1-4 and V is TRBV20-1; 12 bases line up with TRBD1. CDR1 and CDR2 (germline): DFQATT, SNEGSKA (reference sequence). This CDR3 is built from 14 residues. CDR3 nucleotide sequence: TGCAGCGTTGAGGGACAGGGGGCGCCTGAAAAACTGTTTTTT. Protein sequence: CSVEGQGAPEKLFF.

This clonotype was recorded many times. The chain joins TRBV4-2 to TRBJ1-5; possible D gene TRBD1, 6 bases. Trimming cost V 0 bases and J 7 bases, with 16 bases left between them. CDR1 is LGHNA, CDR2 YNFKEQ, per germline. CDR3 length equals 16 residues. The DNA for the CDR3 is TGTGCCAGCAGCCAAGATGTGACAGGTGGAGAGCAGCCCCAGCATTTT. As protein: CASSQDVTGGEQPQHF.

V gene TRBV19 combines with J gene TRBJ1-5; possibly TRBD1 for D (5 bases). Germline CDR1 is LNHDA and CDR2 is SQIVND (reference sequence). With 6 bases removed from V and 5 bases from J, the gap between germline ends came to 11 bases. The CDR3 consists of 13 residues. The CDR3 DNA follows: TGTGCCAGTAGGGGGGAGGGCCATCAGCCCCAGCATTTT. Encoded protein: CASRGEGHQPQHF.

This clonotype was seen many times. The chain combines TRBV7-9 with TRBJ1-2, with 11 bases lining up with TRBD1. Losses at the gene ends were 5 bases for V and 7 bases for J; bases not matched to a gene: 6. The CDR3 runs 14 residues. The V gene's germline CDR1 is SEHNR and CDR2 FQNEAQ (reference sequence). The CDR3, as DNA: TGTGCCAGCAGCGGCGGACAGGGGGCAGGTGGCTACACCTTC. It codes for CASSGGQGAGGYTF.

V usage is TRBV7-9 and J usage is TRBJ2-2; D uncertain. V shed 1 base and J shed 9 bases, with 15 bases lying between them. CDR1 and CDR2 from the germline V gene are SEHNR and FQNEAQ (reference sequence). The CDR3 has 15 amino acids. The CDR3 reads CASSLGPPTRRELFF. For the CDR3, the DNA is TGTGCCAGCAGCTTAGGCCCCCCTACACGCAGGGAGCTGTTTTTT.

As to this clonotype: This sequence may be a read error, since a much larger clone differs from it by one base. V usage is TRBV7-2 and J usage is TRBJ2-7; TRBD1 matches at 10 bases. The CDR3 runs 14 residues. CDR1 SGHTA and CDR2 FQGNSA come from the germline V gene. The CDR3 nucleotides are TGTGCCAGCAGCGCGGGACAGGGGTCCTACAAGCAGTACTTC. Its protein product is CASSAGQGSYKQYF.

The V gene is TRBV11-2, the J gene TRBJ1-2, with 10 bases matching TRBD1. The CDR3 spans 14 residues. Germline V gene lookup returns CDR1 SGHAT and CDR2 FQNNGV. J gave up 7 bases and V 5 bases, and 7 bases lay outside the gene matches. CDR3: CASSPDRGLVGYTF. CDR3 in DNA: TGTGCCAGCAGCCCAGACAGGGGGCTTGTTGGCTACACCTTC.

Regarding this clonotype: Being one base from a much bigger clone, this may be a read error. The rearrangement joins TRBV15 to TRBJ2-7; TRBD2 aligns across 8 bases. The ends lost 5 bases at V and 4 bases at J; junction bases unmatched: 4. This CDR3 region has 13 residues. Germline CDR1 LNHNV, CDR2 YYDKDF (reference sequence). CDR3 sequence: CATSPAGDYEQYF. The DNA of the CDR3 is TGTGCCACCAGCCCAGCGGGGGATTACGAGCAGTACTTC.

This clonotype was found many times. V usage is TRBV12-3 or TRBV12-4 and J usage is TRBJ1-2; D not resolved. The CDR3 contains 16 residues. Trimming took 5 bases from V and 6 from J, leaving 22 bases between them. The CDR3 sequence: CASSRAPHLLGDGYTF. The CDR3 DNA is TGTGCCAGCAGTCGCGCCCCCCACCTCCTCGGTGATGGCTACACCTTC.

The chain employs TRBV20-1 and TRBJ1-3; 8 bases align to TRBD1. The CDR3 length is 14 residues. J was trimmed by 4 bases and V by 5 bases; bases with no gene match: 7. The germline gives CDR1 DFQATT, CDR2 SNEGSKA (reference sequence). CDR3: CSAATGGRGNTIYF. The CDR3, as DNA: TGCAGTGCTGCCACAGGGGGAAGAGGAAACACCATATATTTT.

This clonotype came up many times. The rearrangement joins TRBV6-1 to TRBJ1-6; possibly TRBD1 for D (5 bases). This CDR3 comprises 13 residues. Trimming stripped 1 base from V and 12 bases from J, with 10 bases between. Germline values: CDR1 MNHNS, CDR2 SASEGT. Written as DNA, the CDR3 is TGTGCCAGCAGTGAAGGGACATCTAGACCCCTCCACTTT. It codes for CASSEGTSRPLHF.

The chain recombines TRBV7-9 with TRBJ1-5; D might be TRBD1 (5 bases). The germline gives CDR1 SEHNR, CDR2 FQNEAQ (reference sequence). V lost 3 bases and J 6 bases, leaving 18 bases between the germline ends. The length of the CDR3 is 16 residues. CDR3 loop: CASSLSGVAGGQPQHF. CDR3 in DNA: TGTGCCAGCAGCTTGTCTGGGGTCGCGGGGGGTCAGCCCCAGCATTTT.

This chain links TRBV10-3 with TRBJ2-7; 9 bases agree with TRBD2. The germline V gene encodes CDR1 ENHRY and CDR2 SYGVKD. CDR3 size: 15 residues. V dropped 4 bases and J dropped 0; count of bases not matched to a gene: 4. CDR3 bases: TGTGCCATCAGTGCTGTAGCGGGAGCCTCCTACGAGCAGTACTTC. Its protein is CAISAVAGASYEQYF.

The table lists this clonotype with a few counts. The genes are TRBV11-1 and TRBJ2-5, with D maybe TRBD2 (5 bases). From germline, CDR1 is SGHAT and CDR2 FQDESV (reference sequence). The germline V and J ends were trimmed by 4 bases and 5 bases, with 17 bases remaining between them. The CDR3 extends over 15 amino acids. The CDR3 DNA follows: TGTGCCAGCAGCTCGGGCCACCTAGCAGCGGAGACCCAGTACTTC. Amino acid sequence: CASSSGHLAAETQYF.

This chain joins TRBV7-2 and TRBJ2-5, with D hard to call. The germline V gene encodes CDR1 SGHTA and CDR2 FQGNSA. The ends were cut back, 1 base at V and 2 bases at J, with 11 bases in the middle. The CDR3 covers 15 residues. The CDR3 DNA reads TGTGCCAGCAGCTTAGGAACTATCACTCAAGAGACCCAGTACTTC. It yields the protein CASSLGTITQETQYF.